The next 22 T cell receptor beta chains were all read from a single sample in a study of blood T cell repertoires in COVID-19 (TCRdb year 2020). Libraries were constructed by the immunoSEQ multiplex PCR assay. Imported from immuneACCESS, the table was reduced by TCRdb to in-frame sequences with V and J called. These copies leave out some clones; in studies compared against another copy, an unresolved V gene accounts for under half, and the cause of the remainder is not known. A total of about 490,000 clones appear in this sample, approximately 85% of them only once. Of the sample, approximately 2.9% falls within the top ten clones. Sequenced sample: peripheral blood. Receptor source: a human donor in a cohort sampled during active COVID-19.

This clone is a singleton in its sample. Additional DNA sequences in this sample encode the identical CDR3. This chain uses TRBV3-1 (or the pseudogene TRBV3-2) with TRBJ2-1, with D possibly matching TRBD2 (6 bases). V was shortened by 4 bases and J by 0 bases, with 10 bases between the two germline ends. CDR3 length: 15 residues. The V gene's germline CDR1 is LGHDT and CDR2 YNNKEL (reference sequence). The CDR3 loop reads CASSPTRGSYNEQFF. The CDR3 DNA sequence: TGTGCCAGCAGCCCGACTAGAGGCTCCTACAATGAGCAGTTCTTC.

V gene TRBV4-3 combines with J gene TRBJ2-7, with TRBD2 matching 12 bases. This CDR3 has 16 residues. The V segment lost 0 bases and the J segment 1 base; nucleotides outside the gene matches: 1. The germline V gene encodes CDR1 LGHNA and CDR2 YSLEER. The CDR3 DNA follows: TGCGCCAGCAGCCAAGAAGGACTAGCGGGGTCCTACGAGCAGTACTTC. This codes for CASSQEGLAGSYEQYF.

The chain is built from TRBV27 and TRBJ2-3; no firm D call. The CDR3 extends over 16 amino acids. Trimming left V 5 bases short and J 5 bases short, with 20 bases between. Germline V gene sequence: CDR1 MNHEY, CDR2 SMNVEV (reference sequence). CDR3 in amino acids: CASSPPLWVGQDTQYF. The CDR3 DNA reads TGTGCCAGCAGTCCGCCCCTATGGGTTGGGCAAGATACGCAGTATTTT.

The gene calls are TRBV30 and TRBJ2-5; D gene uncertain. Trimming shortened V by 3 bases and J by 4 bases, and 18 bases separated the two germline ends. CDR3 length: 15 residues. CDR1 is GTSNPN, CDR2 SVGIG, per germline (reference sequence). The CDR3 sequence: CAWSFDFQATETQYF. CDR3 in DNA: TGTGCCTGGAGCTTCGATTTTCAAGCGACAGAGACCCAGTACTTC.

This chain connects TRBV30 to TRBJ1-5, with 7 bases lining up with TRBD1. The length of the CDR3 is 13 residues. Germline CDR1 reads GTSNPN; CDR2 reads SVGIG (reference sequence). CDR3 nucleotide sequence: TGTGCTTTTAGGGACAGAGACAATCAGCCCCAGCATTTT. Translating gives CAFRDRDNQPQHF.

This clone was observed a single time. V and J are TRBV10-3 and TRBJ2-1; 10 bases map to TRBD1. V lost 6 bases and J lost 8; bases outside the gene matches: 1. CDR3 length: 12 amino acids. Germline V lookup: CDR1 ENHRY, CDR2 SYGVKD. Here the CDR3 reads CAIRGTGDEQFF. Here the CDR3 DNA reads TGTGCCATCAGGGGGACAGGGGATGAGCAGTTCTTC.

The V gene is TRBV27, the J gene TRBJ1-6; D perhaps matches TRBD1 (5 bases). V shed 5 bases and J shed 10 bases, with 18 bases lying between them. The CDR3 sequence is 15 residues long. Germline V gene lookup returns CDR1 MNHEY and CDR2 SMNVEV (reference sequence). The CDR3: CASSGQSGKESPLHF. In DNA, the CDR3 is TGTGCCAGCAGTGGGCAGTCAGGGAAGGAATCACCCCTCCACTTT.

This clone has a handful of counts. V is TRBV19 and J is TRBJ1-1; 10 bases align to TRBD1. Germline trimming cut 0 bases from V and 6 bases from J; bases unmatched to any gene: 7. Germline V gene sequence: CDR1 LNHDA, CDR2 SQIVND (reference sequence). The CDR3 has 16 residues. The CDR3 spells CASSIDGSGQGPEAFF. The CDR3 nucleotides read TGTGCCAGTAGTATAGATGGATCGGGACAGGGGCCTGAAGCTTTCTTT. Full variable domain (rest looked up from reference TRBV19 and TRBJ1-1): DGGITQSPKYLFRKEGQNVTLSCEQNLNHDAMYWYRQDPGQGLRLIYYSQIVNDFQKGDIAEGYSVSREKKESFPLTVTSAQKNPTAFYLCASSIDGSGQGPEAFFGQGTRLTVV.

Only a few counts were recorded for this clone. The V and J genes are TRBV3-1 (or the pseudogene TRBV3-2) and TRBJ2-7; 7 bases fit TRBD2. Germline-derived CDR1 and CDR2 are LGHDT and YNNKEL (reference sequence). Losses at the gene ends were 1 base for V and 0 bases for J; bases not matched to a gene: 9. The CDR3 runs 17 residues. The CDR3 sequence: CASSQGWKRDLSYEQYF. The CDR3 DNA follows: TGTGCCAGCAGCCAAGGCTGGAAGCGGGACCTCTCCTACGAGCAGTACTTC.

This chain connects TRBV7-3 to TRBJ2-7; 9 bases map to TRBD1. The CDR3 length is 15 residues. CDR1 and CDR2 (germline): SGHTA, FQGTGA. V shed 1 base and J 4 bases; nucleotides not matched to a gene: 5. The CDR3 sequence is CASSLNPGQGYEQYF. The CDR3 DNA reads TGTGCCAGCAGCTTAAACCCAGGACAGGGGTACGAGCAGTACTTC. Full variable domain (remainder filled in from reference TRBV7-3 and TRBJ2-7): GAGVSQTPSNKVTEKGKYVELRCDPISGHTALYWYRQSLGQGPEFLIYFQGTGAADDSGLPNDRFFAVRPEGSVSTLKIQRTERGDSAVYLCASSLNPGQGYEQYFGPGTRLTVT.

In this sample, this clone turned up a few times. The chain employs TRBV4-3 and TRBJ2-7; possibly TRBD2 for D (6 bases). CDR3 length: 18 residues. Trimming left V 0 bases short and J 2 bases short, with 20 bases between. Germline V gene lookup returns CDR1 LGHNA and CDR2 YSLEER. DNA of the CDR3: TGCGCCAGCAGCCAAGAGAGTCTCGGCGGGAAATTAACCTACGAGCAGTACTTC. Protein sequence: CASSQESLGGKLTYEQYF.

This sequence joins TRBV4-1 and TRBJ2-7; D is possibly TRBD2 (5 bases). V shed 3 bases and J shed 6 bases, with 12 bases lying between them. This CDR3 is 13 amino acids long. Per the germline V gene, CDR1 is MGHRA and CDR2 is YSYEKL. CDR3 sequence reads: CASSHPARGEQYF. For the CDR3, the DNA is TGCGCCAGCAGCCATCCCGCCCGGGGCGAGCAGTACTTC.

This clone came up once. CDR3 DNA: TGCAGCGTTGGCCCGAGGACAGTTTCCTATGGCTACACCTTC. It is translated as CSVGPRTVSYGYTF. This chain connects TRBV29-1 to TRBJ1-2; possibly TRBD1 for D (6 bases). Trimming left V 4 bases short and J 4 bases short, with 16 bases between. CDR1 and CDR2 (germline): SQVTM, ANQGSEA. This CDR3 spans 14 amino acids.

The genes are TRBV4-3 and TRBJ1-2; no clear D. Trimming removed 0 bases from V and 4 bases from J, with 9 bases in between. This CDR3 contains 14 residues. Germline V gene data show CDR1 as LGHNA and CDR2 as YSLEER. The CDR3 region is CASSQENSFYGYTF. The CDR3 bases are TGCGCCAGCAGCCAAGAAAACAGCTTCTATGGCTACACCTTC.

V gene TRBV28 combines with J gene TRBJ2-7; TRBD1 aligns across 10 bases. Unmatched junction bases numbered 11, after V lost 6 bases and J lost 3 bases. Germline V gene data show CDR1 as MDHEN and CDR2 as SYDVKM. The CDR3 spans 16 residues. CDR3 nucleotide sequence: TGTGCCAGCAGGTCTCCTCTGGGACAGGGGTTCTACGAGCAGTACTTC. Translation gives CASRSPLGQGFYEQYF. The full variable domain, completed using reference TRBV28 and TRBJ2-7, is DVKVTQSSRYLVKRTGEKVFLECVQDMDHENMFWYRQDPGLGLRLIYFSYDVKMKEKGDIPEGYSVSREKKERFSLILESASTNQTSMYLCASRSPLGQGFYEQYFGPGTRLTVT.

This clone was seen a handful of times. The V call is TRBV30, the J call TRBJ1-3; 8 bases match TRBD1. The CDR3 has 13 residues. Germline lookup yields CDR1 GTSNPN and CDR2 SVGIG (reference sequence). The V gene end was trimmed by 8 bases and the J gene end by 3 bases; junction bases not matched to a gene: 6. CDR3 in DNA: TGTGCCGGGACAGGTGAAATTGGAAACACCATATATTTT. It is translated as CAGTGEIGNTIYF.

The CDR3 nucleotides read TGTGCCAGCAGTGAACGACAGGCACCTAAGTACTTC. Protein: CASSERQAPKYF. The chain employs TRBV6-1 and TRBJ2-7; maybe TRBD1 (6 bases). Germline CDR1 is MNHNS and CDR2 is SASEGT. The CDR3 contains 12 residues. V lost 2 bases, J lost 11 bases, and 13 bases lay in between.

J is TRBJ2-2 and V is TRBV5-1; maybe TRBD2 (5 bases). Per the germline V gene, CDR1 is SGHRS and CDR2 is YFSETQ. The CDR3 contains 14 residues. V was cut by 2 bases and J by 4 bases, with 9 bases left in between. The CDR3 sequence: CASSFNRGTGELFF. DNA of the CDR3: TGCGCCAGCAGCTTTAACCGGGGCACCGGGGAGCTGTTTTTT.

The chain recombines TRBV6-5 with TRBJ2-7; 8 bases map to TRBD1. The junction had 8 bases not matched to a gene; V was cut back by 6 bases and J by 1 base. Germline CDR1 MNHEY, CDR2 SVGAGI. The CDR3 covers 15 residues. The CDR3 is CASSLSGQGSYEQYF. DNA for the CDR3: TGTGCCAGCAGCTTATCAGGACAGGGTTCCTACGAGCAGTACTTC.

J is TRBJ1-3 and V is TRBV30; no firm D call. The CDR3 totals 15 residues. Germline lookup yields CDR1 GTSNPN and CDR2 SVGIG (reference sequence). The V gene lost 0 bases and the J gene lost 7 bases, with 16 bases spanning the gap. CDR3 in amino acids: CAWSVGSAQRNTIYF. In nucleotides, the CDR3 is TGTGCCTGGAGTGTAGGATCAGCTCAGAGGAACACCATATATTTT. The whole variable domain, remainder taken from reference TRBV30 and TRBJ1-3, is SQTIHQWPATLVQPVGSPLSLECTVEGTSNPNLYWYRQAAGRGLQLLFYSVGIGQISSEVPQNLSASRPQDRQFILSSKKLLLSDSGFYLCAWSVGSAQRNTIYFGEGSWLTVV.

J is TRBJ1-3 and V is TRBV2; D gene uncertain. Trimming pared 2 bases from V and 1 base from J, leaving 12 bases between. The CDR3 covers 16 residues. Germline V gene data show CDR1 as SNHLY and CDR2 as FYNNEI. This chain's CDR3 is CASSELGSLSGNTIYF. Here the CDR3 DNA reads TGTGCCAGCAGTGAATTGGGCAGTCTGTCTGGAAACACCATATATTTT.

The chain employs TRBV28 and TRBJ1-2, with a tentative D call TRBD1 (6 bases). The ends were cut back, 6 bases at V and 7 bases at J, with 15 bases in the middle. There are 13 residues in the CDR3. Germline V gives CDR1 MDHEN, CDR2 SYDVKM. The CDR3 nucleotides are TGTGCCAGCAGCCAGGGGTTCGTTCGTGGCTACACCTTC. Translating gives CASSQGFVRGYTF.